This T cell receptor beta chain was identified during a study of PD-L1 blockade in urothelial cancer. In the study overall: Males with urothelial cancer arising in the bladder constituted about 90% of the roughly 29 patients. The study recovered a median of 141,255 T cells per blood sample.

The germline CDR1 and CDR2 sequences are GTSNPN and SVGIG (reference sequence). Trimming took off 3 bases at V and 4 bases at J, with 13 bases between the two ends. The CDR3 runs to 15 residues. Profiled with immunoSEQ multiplex PCR; TCRdb holds only in-frame clones, not every one. The sample comprises some 120,000 clones, approximately 90% of which are singletons, and 3% to 4.5% rests with the top ten. Time point described: peripheral blood 6 weeks after treatment start. This clonotype was obtained from a man in his sixties with urothelial cancer. Specimen: PBMCs, collected around atezolizumab (anti-PD-L1) treatment. V is TRBV30 and J is TRBJ2-6, with D maybe TRBD1 (5 bases). CDR3 loop: CAWRLRGSGANVLTF. The CDR3 DNA follows: TGTGCCTGGAGACTTAGGGGCTCCGGGGCCAACGTCCTGACTTTC.